Listed here is a single T cell receptor (beta chain). There is no known antigen for this receptor. Nothing much larger sits one base from this clone, and base qualities are not available. Library preparation used the immunoSEQ multiplex PCR assay. The multiplex PCR relied on a mix of 60 forward primers for TCR Vbeta segments and 13 reverse primers for TCR Jbeta segments. Amplification of the CDR3 region of rearranged TCR beta genes was performed with a multiplex PCR assay on genomic DNA. Amplified TCR beta libraries were sequenced as 87-base-pair reads on the Illumina HiSeq System. The study's own analysis went as follows. A later analysis tallied 80 million to 95 million unique TCR beta chains across the 700 or so repertoires, and 10 million to 11 million of those chains were shared by two or more donors. A nearest-neighbor algorithm error-corrected the raw reads and collapsed the reads into unique sequences, merging closely related sequences to remove PCR and sequencing errors. V, D and J gene segments were assigned by aligning CDR3 sequences to IMGT reference sequences. For a sequence to be retained, a match of at least six nucleotides was required to both a V gene segment and a J gene segment. Rearrangements were called productive when the CDR3 lacked stop codons and stayed in frame with V and J; all others were non-productive. CDR3 was defined according to IMGT convention as the region running from the second conserved V-encoded cysteine to the conserved J-encoded phenylalanine. Sequences without an unambiguous match to a single V gene segment were excluded from the earlier analysis of 450 to 650 of the donors. An earlier analysis of a few hundred of the donors called V segments functional above 56.7% productive rearrangements and segregating when the between-donor standard deviation exceeded 5%. A statistical classification framework was built to diagnose cytomegalovirus status from the catalog of TCR beta chain sequences. V and J gene assignment, in a later analysis, came from comparing TCR nucleotide sequences with IMGT/GENE-DB human TR gene sequences. In a later analysis, CDR3 sequences and most-parsimonious VDJ recombination scenarios were assigned using the TCRdist pipeline. In a later analysis, every TCR beta chain was defined by the combination of its CDR3 amino acid sequence and its V-gene family, and reads without a unique V-gene family were dropped. To address suspected cross-contamination and a sequencing artifact, a later analysis removed over 500 highly shared, low-generation-probability nucleotide sequences. A later analysis calculated a clonal expansion index for each public chain from normalized within-repertoire ranks of inferred template counts. In a later analysis, generation probabilities were computed using a VDJ recombination model fitted to out-of-frame rearrangements, and the results were checked against IGoR. In a later analysis, hypergeometric tests were used to score TCR-TCR, TCR-HLA and TCR-CMV co-occurrence, with a repertoire-size bias correction applied to TCR pairs. False discovery rates were estimated in a later analysis by permuting HLA or CMV assignments 20 times. In a later analysis, co-occurring TCRs were grouped using DBSCAN, with TCRdist sequence similarity added in when clustering inside HLA-allele-positive subsets. Co-occurrence clustering excluded repertoires with fewer than 30,000 or more than 120,000 public chains, plus five with anomalous nucleotide sharing. In TCRdb, the immuneACCESS table is reduced to in-frame sequences with V and J assigned. These tables do not hold every clone; where another copy was compared, an unresolved V gene accounts for under half, and the others remain unexplained. V and J calls and clone size are those listed in that table; D and trimming were worked out from the DNA. The sample table shows 200,000 to 250,000 clones, and about 81% are seen once. Of the sample, around 3% is held by the ten largest clones.

This sample is part of a study of cytomegalovirus exposure and HLA in healthy donors (dated by TCRdb to the late 2010s). In the study overall: In an earlier analysis of some 610 of the donors, less than 350 Gb of sequence data and 90 million to 120 million unique TCR beta sequences from about 180 million T cells were reported. To decide whether each TCR beta V gene segment behaved as functional or pseudogenic, an earlier analysis of 587 of the donors relied on high-throughput TCR beta sequencing. To study patterns of TCR occurrence, a later analysis re-analyzed previously published TCR beta repertoires from around 700 donors and added high-resolution HLA genotyping. Among some 400 genotyped donors of the cohort, an average of about 240,000 unique TCR beta nucleotide sequences was sequenced per donor, of which 15% to 20% were non-productive. The genetic ancestry cluster associated with self-reported Caucasian donors included approximately 85% of the roughly 400 genotyped donors. Typing coverage varied by locus: about 620-640 donors for A, B, C, DRB1 and DQB1; more than 500 for DQA1; 606 for DPA1; more than 450 for DPB1. Using immunosequencing, the study profiled T cell repertoires from 550 to 750 subjects and related those repertoires to cytomegalovirus serostatus. To predict cytomegalovirus infection status, the study combined high-throughput TCR immunosequencing, statistical association of individual TCRs with disease status, and machine learning. Rather than using new phenotypic data, the later analysis identified candidate immune exposures from TCR beta sequences and from how often those sequences occurred across donors. A later genetic analysis used genome-wide SNP genotypes for about three fifths of the 666 donors, treating that subset as a discovery cohort. Roughly 300 gigabases of sequencing data and around 87 million unique TCR sequences were included in an early release covering about 700 HLA-typed donors. Because of strong linkage in the cohort, a handful of DR-DQ haplotypes were treated as single units for association and clustering. The study aimed to test whether signatures of past pathogen exposure could be identified by cataloging public T cell receptors. Donor age, sex, ethnicity and CMV serostatus were compiled alongside the repertoire data. HLA typing covered class I and class II loci at four-digit resolution. Along with the approximately 700-subject first cohort, a separate validation cohort of more than 90 different subjects was used. All discovery cohort repertoires had been generated on a single sequencing platform. Overall study results and their limits: While some public TCRs were present in many individuals, most TCR sequences turned up only very rarely across donors. The classifier was reported to diagnose cytomegalovirus status with high specificity and sensitivity in both the original cohort and the validation cohort. CMV serostatus was the only immune exposure information available for the cohort. A further reported finding was that TCR beta sequences accurately predicted the HLA-A and HLA-B alleles for most subjects in the first cohort. This cohort had only TCR beta chains sequenced, and the lack of alpha or paired-chain data limited which features could be detected. HLA typing was unavailable for some donors at each locus, so association tests used only the typed subset. A cluster of highly shared sequence variants was judged likely to be a technical artifact of the sequencing pipeline. Compared with the roughly 710-donor mean, donors in an Asian-associated ancestry cluster had fewer N-insertions in productive TCRs, according to a later genetic analysis. The study listed around 160 TCR beta chains as associated with cytomegalovirus. In an earlier analysis of some 500 of the donors, most TCR beta V segments appeared in productive rearrangements about 90% or about 30% of the time, broadly matching IMGT annotations. Assigning TCR associations to individual alleles was difficult when HLA alleles, especially DR and DQ, strongly co-occurred. Because counts were too low, about 18 rarely observed V segments, including chromosome 9 orphons, were excluded from the earlier analysis of 587 of the donors. In vitro tests confirmed that a few of the cytomegalovirus-associated TCR beta chains recognize cytomegalovirus antigens. In a later analysis, about 16,000 TCR beta sequences were associated with specific HLA alleles at a false discovery rate of 0.05. According to a later analysis, TCR association rates differed among HLA loci, with DRB1 alleles showing the most associated TCRs and HLA-C alleles showing the fewest. V-gene and J-gene trimming of TCR beta chains was associated with a missense DCLRE1C variant in a later genetic analysis, and the association was replicated in an independent cohort. The presence/absence analyses assumed that sequencing depth was roughly uniform across donors, and that assumption may not be true. According to a later analysis, most CMV-associated TCR beta chains appeared to be HLA-restricted, and the HLA associations seemed to be driven largely by CMV exposure. A later analysis reported that several top co-occurrence clusters appeared linked to parvovirus B19, influenza, CMV and Epstein-Barr virus. Linkage disequilibrium might explain the correlated functional status among segregating V segments, but an unknown experimental factor could not be ruled out. The authors suggested that the approach could potentially be generalized to other disease states and immunological phenotypes. In a later analysis, HLA-associated TCR beta chains showed more clonal expansion and lower generation probabilities than non-associated chains that were equally common. The 87-base-pair reads could not distinguish some IMGT-functional V segments, including TRBV6-2 and TRBV6-3, so those segments were excluded.

The cohort comprised 550 to 700 healthy bone marrow donors. At the time of sampling, every cohort member was nominally healthy, though immune exposures that went unrecorded were likely present. The donor tested CMV seronegative and was one of the 352 seronegative cohort members. Every donor gave a peripheral blood sample, and the peripheral blood mononuclear cells from that sample were used for TCR beta sequencing. Genomic DNA was extracted from the blood cell samples with the Qiagen DNeasy Blood Extraction Kit. CDR1 and CDR2 were assigned from the germline V gene (reference sequence) as MNHEY and SMNVEV. V sheds 5 bases and J sheds 5 bases, leaving 7 bases between their ends. The CDR3 sequence holds 11 residues, the cysteine and phenylalanine included. Kept here is only the CDR3 DNA, which spans 33 bases and is read in frame from base 1.

The receptor chain draws on TRBV27 and TRBJ2-7; TRBD2 could be the D gene, as 5 bases match. The sequence derives from a woman aged 40-49 years in good health and CMV-seronegative. The source material was PBMCs. CDR3 region: CASSLGNEQYF. In nucleotides, the sequence is TGTGCCAGCAGTCTCGGGAACGAGCAGTACTTC.